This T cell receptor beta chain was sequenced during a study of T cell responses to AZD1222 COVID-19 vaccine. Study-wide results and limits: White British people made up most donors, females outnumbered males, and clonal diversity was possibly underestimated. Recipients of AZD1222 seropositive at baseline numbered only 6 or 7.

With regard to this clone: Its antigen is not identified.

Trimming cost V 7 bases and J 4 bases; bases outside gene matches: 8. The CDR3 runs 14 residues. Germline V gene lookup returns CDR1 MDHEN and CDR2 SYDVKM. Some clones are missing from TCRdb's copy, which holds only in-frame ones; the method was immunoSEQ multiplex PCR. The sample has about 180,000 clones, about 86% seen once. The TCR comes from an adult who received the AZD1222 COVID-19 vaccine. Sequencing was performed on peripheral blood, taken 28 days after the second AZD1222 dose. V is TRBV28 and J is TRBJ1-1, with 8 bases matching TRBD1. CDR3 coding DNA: TGTGCCAGCACCCCGGACAGGGAGACCACTGAAGCTTTCTTT. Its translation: CASTPDRETTEAFF.